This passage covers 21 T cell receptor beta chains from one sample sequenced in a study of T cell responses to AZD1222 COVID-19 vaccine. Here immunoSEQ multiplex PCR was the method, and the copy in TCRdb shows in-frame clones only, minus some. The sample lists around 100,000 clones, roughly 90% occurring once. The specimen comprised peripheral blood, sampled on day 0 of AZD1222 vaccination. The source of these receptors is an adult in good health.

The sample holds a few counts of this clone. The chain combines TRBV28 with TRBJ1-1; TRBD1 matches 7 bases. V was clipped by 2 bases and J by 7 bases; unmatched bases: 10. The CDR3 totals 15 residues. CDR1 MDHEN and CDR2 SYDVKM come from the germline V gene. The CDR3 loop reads CASSLDRAGRIEAFF. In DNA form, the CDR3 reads TGTGCCAGCAGTTTAGACAGGGCTGGTAGGATTGAAGCTTTCTTT.

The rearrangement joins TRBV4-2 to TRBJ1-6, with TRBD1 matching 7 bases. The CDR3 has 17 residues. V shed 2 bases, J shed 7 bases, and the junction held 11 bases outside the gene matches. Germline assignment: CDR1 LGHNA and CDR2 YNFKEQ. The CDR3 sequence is CASSQLTGVGGNSPLHF. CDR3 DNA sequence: TGTGCCAGCAGCCAACTTACAGGGGTCGGGGGGAATTCACCCCTCCACTTT.

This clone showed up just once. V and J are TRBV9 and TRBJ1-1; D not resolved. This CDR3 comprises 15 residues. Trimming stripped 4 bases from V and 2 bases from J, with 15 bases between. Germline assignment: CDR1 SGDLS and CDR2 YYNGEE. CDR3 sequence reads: CASSPQSSFNTEAFF. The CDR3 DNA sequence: TGTGCCAGCAGCCCCCAATCCTCCTTTAACACTGAAGCTTTCTTT.

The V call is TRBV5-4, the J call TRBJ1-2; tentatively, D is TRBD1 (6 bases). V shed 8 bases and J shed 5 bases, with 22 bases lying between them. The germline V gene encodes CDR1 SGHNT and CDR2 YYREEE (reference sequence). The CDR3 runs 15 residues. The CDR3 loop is CASAHRASGGYGYTF. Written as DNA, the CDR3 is TGTGCCAGTGCTCACAGGGCATCGGGAGGATATGGCTACACCTTC.

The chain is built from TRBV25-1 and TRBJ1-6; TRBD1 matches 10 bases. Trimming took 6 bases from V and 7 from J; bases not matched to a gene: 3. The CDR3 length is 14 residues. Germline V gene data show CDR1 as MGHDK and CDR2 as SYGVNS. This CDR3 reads CASRGQGENSPLHF. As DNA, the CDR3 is TGTGCCAGCAGAGGACAGGGGGAAAATTCACCCCTCCACTTT.

The CDR3 is CASSPTGSGANVLTF. The CDR3, as DNA: TGCGCCAGCAGCCCGACAGGCTCTGGGGCCAACGTCCTGACTTTC. The rearrangement links TRBV5-1 to TRBJ2-6, with D possibly being TRBD1 (6 bases). Germline CDR1 SGHRS, CDR2 YFSETQ. The V end lost 4 bases, the J end lost 0 bases, and 8 bases lay between the germline ends. The CDR3 has 15 residues.

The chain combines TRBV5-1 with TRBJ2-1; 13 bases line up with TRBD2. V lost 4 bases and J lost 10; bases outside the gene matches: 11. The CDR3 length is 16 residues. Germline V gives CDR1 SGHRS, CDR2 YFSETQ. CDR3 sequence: CASSPTGLAGWREQFF. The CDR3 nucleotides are TGCGCCAGCAGCCCGACGGGACTAGCGGGATGGAGGGAGCAGTTCTTC.

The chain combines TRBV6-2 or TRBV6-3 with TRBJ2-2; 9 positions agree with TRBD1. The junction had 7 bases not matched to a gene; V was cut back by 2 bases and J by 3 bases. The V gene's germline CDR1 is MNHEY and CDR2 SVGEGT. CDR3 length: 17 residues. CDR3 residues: CASSYTGQGLYTGELFF. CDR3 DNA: TGTGCCAGCAGTTACACGGGACAGGGCCTTTACACCGGGGAGCTGTTTTTT.

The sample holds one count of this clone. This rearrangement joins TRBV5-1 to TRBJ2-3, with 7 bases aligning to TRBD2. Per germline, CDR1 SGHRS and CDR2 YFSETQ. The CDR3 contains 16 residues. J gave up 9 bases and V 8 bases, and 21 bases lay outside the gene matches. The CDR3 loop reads CASREELGGSHGTQYF. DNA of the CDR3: TGCGCCAGTCGGGAGGAGCTCGGGGGGTCTCACGGAACGCAGTATTTT.

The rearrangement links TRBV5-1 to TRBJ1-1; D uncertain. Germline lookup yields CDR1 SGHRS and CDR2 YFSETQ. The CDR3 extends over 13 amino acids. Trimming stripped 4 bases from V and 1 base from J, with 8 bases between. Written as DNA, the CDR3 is TGCGCCAGCAGCCATCAAGAGAACACTGAAGCTTTCTTT. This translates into CASSHQENTEAFF.

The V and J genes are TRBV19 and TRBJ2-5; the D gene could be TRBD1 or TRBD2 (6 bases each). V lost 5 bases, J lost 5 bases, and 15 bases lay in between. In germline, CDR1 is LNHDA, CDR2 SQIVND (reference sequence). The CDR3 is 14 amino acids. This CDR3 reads CASSLSWGAETQYF. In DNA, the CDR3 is TGTGCCAGTAGTCTCTCCTGGGGGGCCGAGACCCAGTACTTC.

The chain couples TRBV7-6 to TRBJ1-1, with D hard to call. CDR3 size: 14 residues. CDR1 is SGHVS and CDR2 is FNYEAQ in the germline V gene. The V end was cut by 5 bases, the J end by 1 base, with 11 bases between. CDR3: CASSPAIGNTEAFF. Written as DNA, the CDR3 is TGTGCCAGCAGCCCAGCTATAGGGAACACTGAAGCTTTCTTT.

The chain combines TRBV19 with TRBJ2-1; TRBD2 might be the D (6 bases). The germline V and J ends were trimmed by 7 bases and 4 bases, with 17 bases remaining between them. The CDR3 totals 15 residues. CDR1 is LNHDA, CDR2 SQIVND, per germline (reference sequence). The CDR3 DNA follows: TGTGCCAGTACCCACGGGGGAGGCCTGTACAATGAGCAGTTCTTC. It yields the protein CASTHGGGLYNEQFF.

CDR3 region: CASSKTLSTDTQYF. The CDR3 DNA sequence: TGTGCCAGCAGCAAAACACTCAGCACAGATACGCAGTATTTT. V usage is TRBV3-1 (or the pseudogene TRBV3-2) and J usage is TRBJ2-3; no reliable D call. The ends were cut back, 5 bases at V and 0 bases at J, with 9 bases in the middle. This CDR3 is 14 amino acids long. Germline assignment: CDR1 LGHDT and CDR2 YNNKEL (reference sequence).

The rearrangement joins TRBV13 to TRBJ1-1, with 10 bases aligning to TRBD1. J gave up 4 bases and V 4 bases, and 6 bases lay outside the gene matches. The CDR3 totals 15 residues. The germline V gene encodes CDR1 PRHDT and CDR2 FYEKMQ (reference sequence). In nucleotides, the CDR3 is TGTGCCAGCAGCTCCCTGACAGGGGGCCGCACTGAAGCTTTCTTT. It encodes CASSSLTGGRTEAFF.

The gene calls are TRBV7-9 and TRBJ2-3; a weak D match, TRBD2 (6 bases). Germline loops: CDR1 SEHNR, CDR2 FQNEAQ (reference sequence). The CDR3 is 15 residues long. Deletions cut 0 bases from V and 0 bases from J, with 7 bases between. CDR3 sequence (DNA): TGTGCCAGCAGCTTAGCGAGCGGGAGCACAGATACGCAGTATTTT. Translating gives CASSLASGSTDTQYF. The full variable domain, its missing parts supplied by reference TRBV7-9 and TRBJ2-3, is DTGVSQNPRHKITKRGQNVTFRCDPISEHNRLYWYRQTLGQGPEFLTYFQNEAQLEKSRLLSDRFSAERPKGSFSTLEIQRTEQGDSAMYLCASSLASGSTDTQYFGPGTRLTVL.

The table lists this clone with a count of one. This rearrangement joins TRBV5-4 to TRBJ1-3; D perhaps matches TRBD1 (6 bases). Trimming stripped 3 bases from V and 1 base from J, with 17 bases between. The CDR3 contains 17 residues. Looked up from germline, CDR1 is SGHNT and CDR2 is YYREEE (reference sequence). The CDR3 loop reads CASSSKTQGPSGNTIYF. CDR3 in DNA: TGTGCCAGCAGCTCGAAGACACAGGGTCCATCTGGAAACACCATATATTTT.

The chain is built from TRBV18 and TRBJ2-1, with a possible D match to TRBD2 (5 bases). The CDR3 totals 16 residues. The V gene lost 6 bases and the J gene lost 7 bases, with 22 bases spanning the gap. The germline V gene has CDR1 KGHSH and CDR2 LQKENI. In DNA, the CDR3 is TGTGCCAGCTCGGACCCGACGAGCCCAGCGGTGAATGAGCAGTTCTTC. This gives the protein CASSDPTSPAVNEQFF.

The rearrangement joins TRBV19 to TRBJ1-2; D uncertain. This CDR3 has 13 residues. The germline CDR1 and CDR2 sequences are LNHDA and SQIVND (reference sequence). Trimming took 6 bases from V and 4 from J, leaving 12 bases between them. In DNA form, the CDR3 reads TGTGCCAGTAGAGCCCGGGATCTCTATGGCTACACCTTC. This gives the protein CASRARDLYGYTF.

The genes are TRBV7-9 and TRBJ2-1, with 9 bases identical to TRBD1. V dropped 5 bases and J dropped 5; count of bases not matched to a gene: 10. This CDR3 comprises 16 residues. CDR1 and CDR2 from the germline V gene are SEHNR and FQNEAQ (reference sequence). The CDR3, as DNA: TGTGCCAGCAGCCCCCACTATCGGGACAGGGACAATGAGCAGTTCTTC. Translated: CASSPHYRDRDNEQFF.

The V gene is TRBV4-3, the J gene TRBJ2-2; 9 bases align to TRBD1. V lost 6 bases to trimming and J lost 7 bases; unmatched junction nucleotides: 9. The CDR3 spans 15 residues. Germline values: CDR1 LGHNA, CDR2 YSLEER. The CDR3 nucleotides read TGCGCCAGCAGTCAAAACAGGGGGCTCGGCGGGGAGCTGTTTTTT. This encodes CASSQNRGLGGELFF.